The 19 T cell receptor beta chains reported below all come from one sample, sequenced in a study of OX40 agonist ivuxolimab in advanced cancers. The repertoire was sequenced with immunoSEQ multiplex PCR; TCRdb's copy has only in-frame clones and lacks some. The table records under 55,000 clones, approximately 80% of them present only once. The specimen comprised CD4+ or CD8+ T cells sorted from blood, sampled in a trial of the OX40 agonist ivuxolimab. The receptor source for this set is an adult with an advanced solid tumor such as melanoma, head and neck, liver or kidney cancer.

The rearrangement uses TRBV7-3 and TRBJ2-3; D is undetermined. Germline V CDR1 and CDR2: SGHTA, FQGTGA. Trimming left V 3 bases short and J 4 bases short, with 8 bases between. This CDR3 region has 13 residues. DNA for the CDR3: TGTGCCAGCAGCTTCCAGGTCGCAGATACGCAGTATTTT. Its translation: CASSFQVADTQYF.

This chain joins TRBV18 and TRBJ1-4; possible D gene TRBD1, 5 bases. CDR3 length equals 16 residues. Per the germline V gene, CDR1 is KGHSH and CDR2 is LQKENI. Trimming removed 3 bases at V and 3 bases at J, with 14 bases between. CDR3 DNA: TGTGCCAGCTCACCGCTCCAAGGGGCCCCTAATGAAAAACTGTTTTTT. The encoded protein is CASSPLQGAPNEKLFF.

CDR3 protein: CASSSLAGNTIYF. The CDR3 DNA sequence: TGTGCCAGCAGTTCCCTAGCTGGAAACACCATATATTTT. The chain joins TRBV6-5 to TRBJ1-3; no firm D call. The CDR3 sequence is 13 residues long. Germline lookup yields CDR1 MNHEY and CDR2 SVGAGI. The V gene lost 4 bases and the J gene lost 2 bases, with 6 bases spanning the gap.

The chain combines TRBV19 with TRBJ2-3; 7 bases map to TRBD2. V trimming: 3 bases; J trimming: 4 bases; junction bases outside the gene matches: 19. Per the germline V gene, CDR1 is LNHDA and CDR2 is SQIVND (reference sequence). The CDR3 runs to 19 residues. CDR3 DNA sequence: TGTGCCAGTAGTATGAGCAGGGCAGGAAGTACAACTAGCGCAGATACGCAGTATTTT. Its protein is CASSMSRAGSTTSADTQYF.

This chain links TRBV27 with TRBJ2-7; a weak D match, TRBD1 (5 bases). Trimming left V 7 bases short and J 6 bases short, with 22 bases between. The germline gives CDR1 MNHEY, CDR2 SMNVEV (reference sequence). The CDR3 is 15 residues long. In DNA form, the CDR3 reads TGTGCCAGCAAATATTCCCCCACAGGAGCTCGCGAGCAGTACTTC. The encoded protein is CASKYSPTGAREQYF.

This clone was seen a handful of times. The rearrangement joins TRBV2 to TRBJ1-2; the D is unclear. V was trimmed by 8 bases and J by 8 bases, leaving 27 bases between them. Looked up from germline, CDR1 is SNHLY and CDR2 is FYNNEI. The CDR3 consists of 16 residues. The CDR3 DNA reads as TGTGCCAGCTCGCCCGGGTCGAAGGACCTCCTAGGGGGCTACACCTTC. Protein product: CASSPGSKDLLGGYTF.

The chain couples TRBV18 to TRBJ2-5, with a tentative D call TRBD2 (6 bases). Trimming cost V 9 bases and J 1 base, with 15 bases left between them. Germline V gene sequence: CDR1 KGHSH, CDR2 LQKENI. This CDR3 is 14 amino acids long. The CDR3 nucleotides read TGTGCCAGTTCTAACCGGGAGACCCAAGAGACCCAGTACTTC. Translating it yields CASSNRETQETQYF.

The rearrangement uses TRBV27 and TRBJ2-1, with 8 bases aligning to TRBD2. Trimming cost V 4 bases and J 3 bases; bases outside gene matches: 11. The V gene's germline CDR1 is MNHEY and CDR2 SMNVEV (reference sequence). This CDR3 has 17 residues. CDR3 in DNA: TGTGCCAGCAGTTCGCTTAGCAGCGGGGGCTTCTACAATGAGCAGTTCTTC. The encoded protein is CASSSLSSGGFYNEQFF.

CDR3 coding DNA: TGTGCCAGCAGCTTGGTTGGGTTTCCGATGAACACTGAAGCTTTCTTT. Translation gives CASSLVGFPMNTEAFF. The rearrangement uses TRBV5-6 and TRBJ1-1; D unresolved. V dropped 0 bases and J dropped 0 bases, with 12 bases sitting between them. The CDR3 totals 16 residues. Germline CDR1 and CDR2: SGHDT and YYEEEE. The full variable domain, rest sourced from reference TRBV5-6 and TRBJ1-1, is DAGVTQSPTHLIKTRGQQVTLRCSPKSGHDTVSWYQQALGQGPQFIFQYYEEEERQRGNFPDRFSGHQFPNYSSELNVNALLLGDSALYLCASSLVGFPMNTEAFFGQGTRLTVV.

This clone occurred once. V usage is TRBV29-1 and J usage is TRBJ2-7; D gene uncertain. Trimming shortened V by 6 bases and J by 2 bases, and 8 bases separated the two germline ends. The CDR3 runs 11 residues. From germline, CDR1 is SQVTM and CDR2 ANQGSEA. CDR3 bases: TGCAGCGTCGAGGACGCCTACGAGCAGTACTTC. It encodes CSVEDAYEQYF.

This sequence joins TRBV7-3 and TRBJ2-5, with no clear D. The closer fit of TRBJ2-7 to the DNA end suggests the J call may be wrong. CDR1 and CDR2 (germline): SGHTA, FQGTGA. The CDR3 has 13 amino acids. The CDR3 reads CASSLTNSYEQYF. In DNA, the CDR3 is TGTGCCAGCAGCTTAACTAACAGTTACGAGCAGTACTTC.

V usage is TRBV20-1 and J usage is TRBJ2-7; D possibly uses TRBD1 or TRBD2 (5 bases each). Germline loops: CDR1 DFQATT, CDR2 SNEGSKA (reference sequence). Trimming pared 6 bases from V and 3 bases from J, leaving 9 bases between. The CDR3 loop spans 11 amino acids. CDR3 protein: CSAPGLYEQYF. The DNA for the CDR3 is TGCAGTGCCCCGGGGCTCTACGAGCAGTACTTC.

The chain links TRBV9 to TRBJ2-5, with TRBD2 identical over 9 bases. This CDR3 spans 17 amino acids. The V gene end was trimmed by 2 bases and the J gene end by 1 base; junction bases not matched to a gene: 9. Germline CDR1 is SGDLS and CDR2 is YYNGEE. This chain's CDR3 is CASSVSQGSGGQETQYF. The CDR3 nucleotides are TGTGCCAGCAGCGTTTCCCAGGGTAGCGGGGGCCAAGAGACCCAGTACTTC.

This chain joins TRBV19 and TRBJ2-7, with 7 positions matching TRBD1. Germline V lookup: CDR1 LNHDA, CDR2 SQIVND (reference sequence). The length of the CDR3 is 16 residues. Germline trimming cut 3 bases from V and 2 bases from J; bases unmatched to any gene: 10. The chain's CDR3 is CASSILRTGRPYEQYF. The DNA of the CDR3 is TGTGCCAGTAGTATCCTCCGGACAGGCAGACCCTACGAGCAGTACTTC.

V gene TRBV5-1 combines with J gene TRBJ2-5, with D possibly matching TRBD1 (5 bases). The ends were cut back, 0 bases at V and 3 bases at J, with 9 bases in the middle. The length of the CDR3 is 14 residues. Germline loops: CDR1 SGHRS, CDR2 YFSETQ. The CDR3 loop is CASSLGGKKETQYF. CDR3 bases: TGCGCCAGCAGCTTGGGGGGCAAGAAAGAGACCCAGTACTTC.

CDR3 DNA sequence: TGCGCCAGCAGCTTGGCGCTGCGGGGGCCGGAGGTGACCCAGTACTTC. It encodes CASSLALRGPEVTQYF. The rearrangement links TRBV5-1 to TRBJ2-5; D possibly corresponds to TRBD2 (7 bases). Per germline, CDR1 SGHRS and CDR2 YFSETQ. The CDR3 runs 16 residues. Trimming stripped 0 bases from V and 7 bases from J, with 19 bases between.

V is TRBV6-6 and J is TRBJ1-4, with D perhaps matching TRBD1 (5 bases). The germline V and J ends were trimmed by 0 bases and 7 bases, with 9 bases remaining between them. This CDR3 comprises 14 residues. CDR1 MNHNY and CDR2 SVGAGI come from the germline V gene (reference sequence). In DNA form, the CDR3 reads TGTGCCAGCAGTTACTCGCCAGGGATTGAAAAACTGTTTTTT. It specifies CASSYSPGIEKLFF.

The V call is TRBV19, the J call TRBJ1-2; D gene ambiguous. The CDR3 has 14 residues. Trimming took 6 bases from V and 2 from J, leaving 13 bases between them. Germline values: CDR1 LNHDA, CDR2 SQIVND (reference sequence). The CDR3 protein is CASSAGRLNYGYTF. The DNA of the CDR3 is TGTGCCAGTAGCGCTGGACGGCTGAACTATGGCTACACCTTC.

In DNA form, the CDR3 reads TGTGCCAGCAGCGTAGTTCCGGAGAACACTGAAGCTTTCTTT. It is translated as CASSVVPENTEAFF. The rearrangement uses TRBV9 and TRBJ1-1; D gene uncertain. Germline-derived CDR1 and CDR2 are SGDLS and YYNGEE. Deletions cut 0 bases from V and 1 base from J, with 7 bases between. This CDR3 is 14 amino acids long. The variable domain in full, with the rest retrieved from reference TRBV9 and TRBJ1-1, is DSGVTQTPKHLITATGQRVTLRCSPRSGDLSVYWYQQSLDQGLQFLIQYYNGEERAKGNILERFSAQQFPDLHSELNLSSLELGDSALYFCASSVVPENTEAFFGQGTRLTVV.